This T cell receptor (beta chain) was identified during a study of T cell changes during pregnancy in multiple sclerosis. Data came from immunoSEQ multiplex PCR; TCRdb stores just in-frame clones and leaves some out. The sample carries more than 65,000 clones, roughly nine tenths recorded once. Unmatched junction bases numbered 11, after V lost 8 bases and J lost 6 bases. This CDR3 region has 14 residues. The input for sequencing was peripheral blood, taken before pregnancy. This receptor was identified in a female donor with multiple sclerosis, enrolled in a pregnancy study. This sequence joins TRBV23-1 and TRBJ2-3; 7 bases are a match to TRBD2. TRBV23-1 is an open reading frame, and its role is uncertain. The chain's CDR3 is CASLAGAWVDTQYF. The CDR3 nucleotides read TGCGCCAGCCTCGCGGGAGCTTGGGTGGATACGCAGTATTTT.